The 10 T cell receptor beta chains reported below all come from one sample, sequenced in a study of spatial heterogeneity in lung cancer. Time point indicated: sample taken at primary tumor resection. Via MiXCR, TCRdb re-called the 5' RACE reads, giving one row per CDR3 protein. This table has 30,000 to 45,000 distinct CDR3 sequences, 7.5% to 8% appearing once. The specimen comprised PBMCs, sampled at surgery. The source is a male donor with early-stage non-small cell lung cancer.

The gene calls are TRBV20-1 and TRBJ2-1; the D gene is possibly TRBD2 (5 bases). V lost 1 base and J 9 bases, leaving 19 bases between the germline ends. The CDR3 has 15 residues. The germline V gene has CDR1 DFQATT and CDR2 SNEGSKA (reference sequence). CDR3 amino acids: CSARGPFSGGSEQFF. CDR3 coding DNA: TGCAGTGCTAGAGGACCTTTCTCTGGAGGTAGTGAGCAGTTCTTC.

This clonotype has at least ten counts. CDR3 residues: CASSLSGSSYEQYV. The CDR3 DNA sequence: TGTGCCAGCAGCCTTAGCGGGAGCTCCTACGAGCAGTACGTC. This rearrangement joins TRBV14 to TRBJ2-7, with 9 bases identical to TRBD2. The CDR3 is 14 amino acids. Germline CDR1 reads SGHDN; CDR2 reads FVKESK. V trimming: 4 bases; J trimming: 0 bases; junction bases outside the gene matches: 1.

This clonotype has ten or more counts. CDR3 sequence: CAWSQGVAGELFF. CDR3 DNA: TGTGCCTGGAGTCAGGGGGTCGCCGGGGAGCTGTTTTTT. This chain uses TRBV30 with TRBJ2-2; TRBD1 matches at 7 bases. The V and J ends lost 2 bases and 6 bases, in that order; junction bases with no gene match: 3. Looked up from germline, CDR1 is GTSNPN and CDR2 is SVGIG (reference sequence). The CDR3 is 13 residues long.

This clonotype was seen at least ten times. V gene TRBV6-2 or TRBV6-3 combines with J gene TRBJ2-1, with D tentatively TRBD2 (6 bases). The V end lost 6 bases, the J end lost 6 bases, and 9 bases lay between the germline ends. The CDR3 covers 12 residues. Germline loops: CDR1 MNHEY, CDR2 SVGEGT. The CDR3 nucleotides are TGTGCCAGCAGGACTAGTTTCAATGAGCAGTTCTTC. It translates to CASRTSFNEQFF.

There are a few counts of this clonotype. The rearrangement links TRBV30 to TRBJ2-3; D not resolved. The V and J ends lost 5 bases and 2 bases respectively, with 8 bases between them. CDR1 is GTSNPN and CDR2 is SVGIG in the germline V gene (reference sequence). The length of the CDR3 is 12 residues. CDR3 in DNA: TGTGCCTGGCAGAGAGACACAGATACGCAGTATTTT. Protein sequence: CAWQRDTDTQYF.

The table lists this clonotype with many counts. The chain recombines TRBV5-1 with TRBJ1-2; tentative D call: TRBD1 (6 bases). The CDR3 totals 12 residues. Germline-derived CDR1 and CDR2 are SGHRS and YFSETQ. The V end was cut by 4 bases, the J end by 8 bases, with 12 bases between. The CDR3 bases are TGCGCCAGCAGCATACAGGGAGGCGGCTACACCTTC. Its protein is CASSIQGGGYTF.

V gene TRBV7-9 combines with J gene TRBJ1-5; TRBD1 might be the D (5 bases). The CDR3 loop spans 15 amino acids. Trimming took 4 bases from V and 5 from J, leaving 15 bases between them. Germline CDR1 reads SEHNR; CDR2 reads FQNEAQ (reference sequence). CDR3 sequence reads: CASSWGGGSDQPQHF. The CDR3 bases are TGTGCCAGCAGCTGGGGTGGGGGGAGCGATCAGCCCCAGCATTTT.

V usage is TRBV20-1 and J usage is TRBJ1-2, with a tentative D call TRBD1 (5 bases). Germline values: CDR1 DFQATT, CDR2 SNEGSKA (reference sequence). V was clipped by 6 bases and J by 3 bases, with 17 bases between them. The CDR3 runs 14 residues. CDR3 bases: TGCAGTGCCCACCGGCTGGGGCAGGACTATGGCTACACCTTC. It codes for CSAHRLGQDYGYTF.

This clonotype was picked up many times. The CDR3 sequence is CASKRLAGGLRTDTQYF. In nucleotides, the CDR3 is TGTGCCAGCAAGAGACTAGCGGGGGGCCTCCGCACAGATACGCAGTATTTT. The chain has TRBV2 and TRBJ2-3, with 13 bases matching TRBD2. This CDR3 spans 17 amino acids. J gave up 1 base and V 7 bases, and 8 bases lay outside the gene matches. Germline values: CDR1 SNHLY, CDR2 FYNNEI. The variable domain in full, completed from reference TRBV2 and TRBJ2-3, reads EPEVTQTPSHQVTQMGQEVILRCVPISNHLYFYWYRQILGQKVEFLVSFYNNEISEKSEIFDDQFSVERPDGSNFTLKIRSTKLEDSAMYFCASKRLAGGLRTDTQYFGPGTRLTVL.

The V and J genes are TRBV5-1 and TRBJ1-1; 9 bases fit TRBD1. The CDR3 loop spans 15 amino acids. V dropped 2 bases and J dropped 2; count of bases not matched to a gene: 4. Germline V gene data show CDR1 as SGHRS and CDR2 as YFSETQ. The CDR3 here is CASSFRQGDNTEAFF. The CDR3 DNA reads as TGCGCCAGCAGCTTTCGACAGGGGGACAACACTGAAGCTTTCTTT.